A selection of T cell receptor beta chains follows, all from one sample in a study of T cell responses to AZD1222 COVID-19 vaccine. Method: immunoSEQ multiplex PCR; TCRdb's copy keeps in-frame clones and lacks some. The profile shows 150,000 to 200,000 clones, around 87% of them singletons. The specimen comprised peripheral blood, sampled on day 0 of MenACWY control vaccination. These TCRs come from an adult in good health. Each CDR3 is given with its conserved first and last residue. D genes are given only for firm matches. The listing skips clone size in some rows; elsewhere it reads once, few, many or a size class.

v_call	d_call	j_call	clone_size	cdr3_nt	cdr3_aa
TRBV28	NA	TRBJ1-1	NA	TGTGCCAGCAGTTCTCCCACAATGATCAACACTGAAGCTTTCTTT	CASSSPTMINTEAFF
TRBV28	NA	TRBJ2-1	NA	TGTGCCAGCAGCACCTCGGTGCGGGGCGGTGAGCAGTTCTTC	CASSTSVRGGEQFF
TRBV10-3	NA	TRBJ1-1	NA	TGTGCCATCAGTGAAACGGGGACTGAAGCTTTCTTT	CAISETGTEAFF
TRBV27	NA	TRBJ2-4	once	TGTGCCAGCAGTGTCCAGGGGGCCAAAAACATTCAGTACTTC	CASSVQGAKNIQYF
TRBV6-2/TRBV6-3	NA	TRBJ2-7	NA	TGTGCCAGCAGTAGCGTACAGGCCCAGGGCTACTACGAGCAGTACTTC	CASSSVQAQGYYEQYF
TRBV14	NA	TRBJ1-6	once	TGTGCCAGCAGCCACTCGGCAGGAAATAATAATTCACCCCTCCACTTT	CASSHSAGNNNSPLHF
TRBV29-1	NA	TRBJ2-7	NA	TGCAGCGTTGGGCGGGTCGACGAGCAGTACTTC	CSVGRVDEQYF
TRBV20-1	NA	TRBJ2-3	few	TGCAGTGCTAGTTCCCGGAGCACAGATACGCAGTATTTT	CSASSRSTDTQYF
TRBV29-1	NA	TRBJ2-7	once	TGCAGCTTCCGACAAGCCTACGAGCAGTACTTC	CSFRQAYEQYF
TRBV27	NA	TRBJ1-6	NA	TGTGCCAGCAGTCCACGGACAGCCCATCGGAATAATTCACCCCTCCACTTT	CASSPRTAHRNNSPLHF
TRBV5-4	NA	TRBJ1-1	NA	TGTGCCAGCAGTCCCCCCTCTCGTAGATCAGTCACTGAAGCTTTCTTT	CASSPPSRRSVTEAFF
TRBV5-1	NA	TRBJ1-3	NA	TGCGCCAGCAGCCCCGACCTGGTGGGAAACACCATATATTTT	CASSPDLVGNTIYF
TRBV5-1	NA	TRBJ2-1	NA	TGCGCCAGCAGCTTGAGTACGGGGGGCCCGTTGGTGGAGCAGTTCTTC	CASSLSTGGPLVEQFF
TRBV7-2	TRBD1	TRBJ2-5	once	TGTGCCAGCAGCTTAGGGGACAGGGTAGAGACCCAGTACTTC	CASSLGDRVETQYF
TRBV28	NA	TRBJ2-2	NA	TGTGCCAGCAGTTTGTGGGTGGGGGGAACCACCGGGGAGCTGTTTTTT	CASSLWVGGTTGELFF
TRBV7-3	NA	TRBJ1-2	NA	TGTGCCAGCAGCCCCACCCCAGGAGGGGCCTATGGCTACACCTTC	CASSPTPGGAYGYTF
TRBV9	TRBD2	TRBJ2-3	NA	TGTGCCAGCAGCGTAGGGACTAGCGCCACAGATACGCAGTATTTT	CASSVGTSATDTQYF
TRBV19	NA	TRBJ1-1	NA	TGTGCCAGTAGACGGGGGAACACTGAAGCTTTCTTT	CASRRGNTEAFF
TRBV19	NA	TRBJ2-1	NA	TGTGCCAGTAGTGGCTCGGGCAGCTTCTCCTACAATGAGCAGTTCTTC	CASSGSGSFSYNEQFF
TRBV28	NA	TRBJ2-3	NA	TGTGCCAGCAGTTTAATCCGGGGGAGAACAGATACGCAGTATTTT	CASSLIRGRTDTQYF
TRBV28	NA	TRBJ2-7	NA	TGTGCCAGCATAAAAAGTGGAGCGTCCTACGAGCAGTACTTC	CASIKSGASYEQYF
TRBV19	TRBD1	TRBJ1-3	NA	TGTGCCAGTACCCTGGACAGGGACTCTGGAAACACCATATATTTT	CASTLDRDSGNTIYF
TRBV5-1	TRBD1	TRBJ1-1	few	TGCGCCACCAGGACAGGGGGGGACACTGAAGCTTTCTTT	CATRTGGDTEAFF
TRBV30	NA	TRBJ2-5	NA	TGTGCCTGGAGTGTAATGTCCACGGGAGAGACCCAGTACTTC	CAWSVMSTGETQYF
TRBV19	TRBD1	TRBJ1-2	NA	TGTGCCAGTACCGCAGGGGGCGCGGGCTACACCTTC	CASTAGGAGYTF
TRBV7-9	NA	TRBJ2-7	once	TGTGCCAGCAGCGCCCTAATTGGACTCGGTCCTCACGAGCAGTACTTC	CASSALIGLGPHEQYF
TRBV4-2	TRBD2	TRBJ2-3	NA	TGTGCCAGCAGCCAAGCCGGGGGGGTTACTACTAGCACAGATACGCAGTATTTT	CASSQAGGVTTSTDTQYF
TRBV14	NA	TRBJ2-5	few	TGTGCCAGCAGCCAAGTTGGAGGACTCGAATGGTACCAAGAGACCCAGTACTTC	CASSQVGGLEWYQETQYF
TRBV5-4	NA	TRBJ1-4	NA	TGTGCCAGCAGCCGGGGAACCGGCGCAACTAATGAAAAACTGTTTTTT	CASSRGTGATNEKLFF
TRBV12-3/TRBV12-4	NA	TRBJ2-1	NA	TGTGCCAGCAGTGACTACTTGGAGAGGCAGTTCTTC	CASSDYLERQFF
TRBV20-1	TRBD1	TRBJ2-7	NA	TGCAGTGCTAGTCTCCCCGGACAGGGATTCGGCGAGCAGTACTTC	CSASLPGQGFGEQYF
TRBV7-2	NA	TRBJ1-2	NA	TGTGCCAGCAGCTTACAAGGCGCGACTAACTATGGCTACACCTTC	CASSLQGATNYGYTF
TRBV19	NA	TRBJ2-1	NA	TGTGCCAGTGCCACGGGACGCAGGCTCTACAATGAGCAGTTCTTC	CASATGRRLYNEQFF
TRBV6-5	NA	TRBJ1-2	NA	TGTGCCAGCAGCGCCTCGGGGCTCGACGGCTACACCTTC	CASSASGLDGYTF
TRBV15	TRBD2	TRBJ2-1	NA	TGTGCCACCAGCAGAGATGGGACTAGCGGGATCTACGATGAGCAGTTCTTC	CATSRDGTSGIYDEQFF
TRBV7-7	NA	TRBJ2-5	once	TGTGCCAGCAGTAGGGAGGACCGTGCTCAAGAGACCCAGTACTTC	CASSREDRAQETQYF
TRBV2	NA	TRBJ1-3	few	TGTGCCAGCAGCCTCCAATCCTCTGGAAACACCATATATTTT	CASSLQSSGNTIYF
TRBV9	NA	TRBJ1-1	NA	TGTGCCAGCAGCCTCGTGAAGAACACTGAAGCTTTCTTT	CASSLVKNTEAFF
TRBV2	TRBD2	TRBJ2-1	NA	TGTGCCAGCAGTGAAACGGGAGGGCTTAATGAGCAGTTCTTC	CASSETGGLNEQFF
TRBV18	NA	TRBJ1-4	NA	TGTGCCAGCTCATCCCGCGGGGAACTGTTTTTT	CASSSRGELFF
TRBV19	NA	TRBJ1-1	NA	TGTGCCAGTAGTTCGGCAGAGACCTTGAACACTGAAGCTTTCTTT	CASSSAETLNTEAFF
TRBV27	TRBD1	TRBJ1-2	NA	TGTGCCAGCAGTTTGTCAGGGGGCAGGGGCTACACCTTC	CASSLSGGRGYTF
TRBV12-5	TRBD2	TRBJ2-2	NA	TGTGCTAGTGGTTTGCGACTAGCGGGGAACACCGGGGAGCTGTTTTTT	CASGLRLAGNTGELFF
TRBV27	NA	TRBJ2-2	NA	TGTGCCAGCAGTTGGGACTCAGGGACCCCCCGGGAGCTGTTTTTT	CASSWDSGTPRELFF
TRBV11-3	NA	TRBJ2-1	NA	TGTGCCAGCAGCAGACAGGCAGATGAGCAGTTCTTC	CASSRQADEQFF
TRBV2	NA	TRBJ2-7	NA	TGTGCCAGCAGGCCGGAGAGCGCCTACGAGCAGTACTTC	CASRPESAYEQYF
TRBV10-1	NA	TRBJ2-7	NA	TGCGCCATACCGGGTCGGGGTAGCGCCTACGAGCAGTACTTC	CAIPGRGSAYEQYF
TRBV7-2	TRBD1	TRBJ1-1	NA	TGTGCCAGCAGCTTAGCGAGGGACAGTCGTGCTTTCTTT	CASSLARDSRAFF
TRBV28	TRBD1	TRBJ1-2	few	TGTGCCAGCAGTTTAGGGTTAGGACAGGTGGACTATGGCTACACCTTC	CASSLGLGQVDYGYTF
TRBV5-1	NA	TRBJ2-3	NA	TGCGCCAGCAGCCCCTCTAGCACAGATACGCAGTATTTT	CASSPSSTDTQYF
TRBV5-1	NA	TRBJ1-2	once	TGCGCCAGCAGCTTGGAGGGGGAAGGCTACACCTTC	CASSLEGEGYTF
TRBV4-1	NA	TRBJ1-2	few	TGCGCCAGCAGCCAAGATCTAGGGAGAGACTATGGCTACACCTTC	CASSQDLGRDYGYTF
TRBV7-8	TRBD2	TRBJ2-1	once	TGTGCCAGCAGCCCACCCGCGGGACTAGCGGGACATGAGCAGTTCTTC	CASSPPAGLAGHEQFF
TRBV2	NA	TRBJ2-2	NA	TGTGCCGGAACAACAGACACCGGGGAGCTGTTTTTT	CAGTTDTGELFF